This is a list of T cell receptor beta chains from one sample in a study of T cells in Graves' hyperthyroidism and ophthalmopathy. TCRdb itself ran the multiplex PCR reads through MiXCR, one entry per CDR3 protein. The data contain around 560,000 distinct CDR3 sequences, 15% to 20% of them singletons. Input material: blood. The receptors shown here come from a woman between 18 and 29 years old with Graves' hyperthyroidism. The conserved cysteine and the conserved F or W are not part of the CDR3 here. D genes are given only for firm matches.

CDR3	length	D	V	J
ASGLVPGNTEAF	12	-	TRBV12-5	TRBJ1-1
ASSQAGAAIEQY	12	-	TRBV3-1	TRBJ2-7
ASSFQGTPTHEKLF	14	-	TRBV5-1	TRBJ1-4
ASSSPQGPGELF	12	-	TRBV28	TRBJ2-2
ASSLTPHPYEQY	12	-	TRBV7-9	TRBJ2-7
ASSLEGLTQY	10	TRBD2	TRBV28	TRBJ2-5
ASSPGTGPGQY	11	TRBD1	TRBV11-2	TRBJ2-7
ASSGLMGNQPQH	12	-	TRBV6-1	TRBJ1-5
AWDSGNQPQH	10	-	TRBV30	TRBJ1-5
SVGLNTRPYNEQF	13	-	TRBV29-1	TRBJ2-1
ASSPVVGTWSTNEKLF	16	-	TRBV12-3/TRBV12-4	TRBJ1-4
ASKGLAKNIQY	11	-	TRBV11-2	TRBJ2-4
ASRKPGQDTEAF	12	-	TRBV6-1	TRBJ1-1
SVPTGWGTEAF	11	-	TRBV29-1	TRBJ1-1
ASSFAYRLAGGHDYNEQF	18	TRBD2	TRBV27	TRBJ2-1
ASRPRGTSVYNEQF	14	TRBD2	TRBV2	TRBJ2-1
SARDWGGDIQY	11	TRBD2	TRBV20-1	TRBJ2-4
ASSQDSGTWMSYEQY	15	-	TRBV4-1	TRBJ2-7
ASTSDRPYGYT	11	-	TRBV9	TRBJ1-2
ASSILLSGGPSYNEQF	16	TRBD2	TRBV11-3	TRBJ2-1
ASSYPLPRLAGYNEQF	16	TRBD2	TRBV12-3/TRBV12-4	TRBJ2-1
ASSLPGGLAGGSGTDTQY	18	TRBD2	TRBV7-6	TRBJ2-3